One and the same sample provided the 9 T cell receptor beta chains below, sequenced in a study of human T cells and chemical hapten exposure (dated by TCRdb to 2020 to 2022). The library was made by RACE. The instrument was a NextSeq 500. The public reads were reprocessed in TCRdb via fastp at Q25 and MiXCR, keeping in-frame beta chains. Here each entry gathers all rows of one CDR3 protein and keeps the most common genes and DNA. The table for this sample lists 73,000 or so distinct CDR3 sequences; 8.5% of them were counted only once. The ten largest account for around 3% of the sample. The time point tag for this specimen amounts to: patch test 2, 6 weeks after DPC sensitization. The intended sense of this specimen's treatment or condition label: therapeutic diphenylcyclopropenone sensitization with weekly scalp DPC. This specimen consisted of whole blood, obtained in connection with sensitization to the hapten diphenylcyclopropenone (DPC). The receptors were gathered from a woman between 45 and 60 years old with alopecia areata. Some clones in this sample may be carry-over from other donors' samples.

This clonotype was detected many times. The rearrangement links TRBV7-2 to TRBJ2-3; D remains unclear. The V gene's germline CDR1 is SGHTA and CDR2 FQGNSA. This CDR3 comprises 14 residues. Deletions cut 1 base from V and 4 bases from J, with 9 bases between. This CDR3 reads CASSLEAAPDTQYF. The CDR3 DNA is TGTGCCAGCAGCTTAGAGGCAGCCCCAGATACGCAGTATTTT.

This chain connects TRBV6-1 to TRBJ1-1, with a tentative D call TRBD1 (5 bases). V was cut by 4 bases and J by 3 bases, with 12 bases left in between. Germline V gene lookup returns CDR1 MNHNS and CDR2 SASEGT. CDR3 length equals 14 residues. The CDR3 here is CASSGGRRDTEAFF. The CDR3 region has the DNA TGTGCCAGCAGTGGGGGCAGGCGGGACACTGAAGCTTTCTTT.

The chain joins TRBV20-1 to TRBJ2-7; 8 bases are a match to TRBD2. The CDR3 has 13 residues. Germline loops: CDR1 DFQATT, CDR2 SNEGSKA (reference sequence). The trim removed 5 bases at V and 0 bases at J, leaving 3 bases unmatched. The CDR3, as DNA: TGCAGTGCTCCCGGGACTAGCTCCTACGAGCAGTACTTC. Its protein is CSAPGTSSYEQYF.

In this sample, this clonotype turned up a few times. V and J are TRBV9 and TRBJ2-1; possibly TRBD2 for D (5 bases). The germline V gene encodes CDR1 SGDLS and CDR2 YYNGEE. This CDR3 region has 19 residues. V lost 0 bases to trimming and J lost 6 bases, with 25 bases between them. The CDR3 DNA sequence: TGTGCCAGCAGCGTAGAAAGAGTGGCGGGTGGTAGTTATCGCAATGAGCAGTTCTTC. Translated: CASSVERVAGGSYRNEQFF.

This clonotype occurred many times. V and J are TRBV4-1 and TRBJ2-1; D is tentatively TRBD1 or TRBD2 (5 bases each). Trimming took off 0 bases at V and 0 bases at J, with 15 bases between the two ends. The CDR3 loop spans 18 amino acids. CDR1 MGHRA and CDR2 YSYEKL come from the germline V gene. The CDR3 loop is CASSQDPRDGSSYNEQFF. As DNA, the CDR3 is TGCGCCAGCAGCCAAGACCCACGGGACGGTAGCTCCTACAATGAGCAGTTCTTC.

This clonotype was counted at least ten times. The chain combines TRBV6-6 with TRBJ1-6; no definite D call. Deletions cut 7 bases from V and 7 bases from J, with 14 bases between. This CDR3 has 14 residues. Germline CDR1 is MNHNY and CDR2 is SVGAGI (reference sequence). The CDR3, as DNA: TGTGCCAGCACCTTTATGGCTTCAAATTCACCCCTCCACTTT. Protein product: CASTFMASNSPLHF.

CDR3: CASSIPRTESYEQYF. DNA for the CDR3: TGTGCCAGCAGCATACCAAGGACAGAGAGCTACGAGCAGTACTTC. The chain recombines TRBV7-9 with TRBJ2-7; tentative D call: TRBD1 (6 bases). Germline V lookup: CDR1 SEHNR, CDR2 FQNEAQ (reference sequence). The CDR3 consists of 15 residues. Trimming cost V 5 bases and J 3 bases, with 17 bases left between them. Full variable domain (remainder filled in from reference TRBV7-9 and TRBJ2-7): DTGVSQNPRHKITKRGQNVTFRCDPISEHNRLYWYRQTLGQGPEFLTYFQNEAQLEKSRLLSDRFSAERPKGSFSTLEIQRTEQGDSAMYLCASSIPRTESYEQYFGPGTRLTVT.

This clonotype was picked up many times. The chain recombines TRBV27 with TRBJ1-4, with TRBD1 identical over 9 bases. Per the germline V gene, CDR1 is MNHEY and CDR2 is SMNVEV (reference sequence). This CDR3 is 15 amino acids long. J lost 7 bases, V lost 2 bases, and 5 bases had no gene match. The CDR3 here is CASSLRGQGPEKLFF. In DNA form, the CDR3 reads TGTGCCAGCAGTTTAAGGGGACAGGGTCCTGAAAAACTGTTTTTT.

This clonotype occurred many times. CDR3 DNA sequence: TGTGCCAGCAGTTTCTCGGGTCTTGGGGAAAAACTGTTTTTT. Encoded protein: CASSFSGLGEKLFF. This chain links TRBV12-3 or TRBV12-4 with TRBJ1-4; D not resolved. V lost 3 bases and J 8 bases, leaving 13 bases between the germline ends. CDR3 length: 14 residues.